The 22 T cell receptor beta chains below all came from one sample that was sequenced in a study of blood T cell repertoires in COVID-19 (dated by TCRdb to 2018 to 2021). The method behind the library was the immunoSEQ multiplex PCR assay. TCRdb retrieved this table from immuneACCESS and kept in-frame rearrangements only. Not all clones are present; in checked studies, unresolved V genes account for under half, and no reason is known for the remainder. This sample has some 250,000 clones in its table, and 80% to 90% of those were observed once. The ten largest make up around 4.2% of the sample. The sample taken for sequencing was peripheral blood. The source is a man between 60 and 70 years old with acute or convalescent COVID-19.

This clone appeared once. J is TRBJ1-2 and V is TRBV5-4; 7 bases fit TRBD1. This CDR3 spans 16 amino acids. CDR1 is SGHNT and CDR2 is YYREEE in the germline V gene (reference sequence). V lost 1 base, J lost 8 bases, and 14 bases stayed unmatched. CDR3 nucleotide sequence: TGTGCCAGCAGCTTGTTAGCAGGGACAGCCTCTGGGGGCTACACCTTC. Translation: CASSLLAGTASGGYTF. The full variable domain, in which reference TRBV5-4 and TRBJ1-2 provide the parts outside the CDR3, is ETGVTQSPTHLIKTRGQQVTLRCSSQSGHNTVSWYQQALGQGPQFIFQYYREEENGRGNFPPRFSGLQFPNYSSELNVNALELDDSALYLCASSLLAGTASGGYTFGSGTRLTVV.

V gene TRBV28 combines with J gene TRBJ2-1; tentative D call: TRBD2 (7 bases). Germline V gives CDR1 MDHEN, CDR2 SYDVKM. V shed 7 bases and J shed 4 bases, with 11 bases lying between them. The CDR3 consists of 13 residues. This CDR3 is CASKQGGYNEQFF. The CDR3 region has the DNA TGTGCCAGCAAACAGGGAGGGTACAATGAGCAGTTCTTC.

V gene TRBV28 combines with J gene TRBJ2-3, with 8 bases that match TRBD1. Trimming at V came to 2 bases and at J to 6 bases, leaving 7 bases not matched to a gene. The CDR3 is made up of 15 amino acids. Germline V gives CDR1 MDHEN, CDR2 SYDVKM. The CDR3 nucleotides are TGTGCCAGCAGTTTACCGGCAGGGGGCGCCGATACGCAGTATTTT. It codes for CASSLPAGGADTQYF.

This chain links TRBV6-5 with TRBJ1-1, with no clear D. V gave up 1 base and J gave up 4 bases, with 13 bases separating them. The CDR3 is 15 residues long. From germline, CDR1 is MNHEY and CDR2 SVGAGI. DNA of the CDR3: TGTGCCAGCAGTTACTTTGGCCGGGGAAGCACTGAAGCTTTCTTT. This codes for CASSYFGRGSTEAFF.

Only one count was recorded for this clone. This chain joins TRBV28 and TRBJ2-7; 8 nucleotides align to TRBD1. CDR3 length: 15 residues. The germline V gene has CDR1 MDHEN and CDR2 SYDVKM. V trimming: 6 bases; J trimming: 4 bases; junction bases outside the gene matches: 11. CDR3 nucleotide sequence: TGTGCCAGCAGCTCCCCCCCTGGACAGGGTTACGAGCAGTACTTC. Translating gives CASSSPPGQGYEQYF.

The rearrangement links TRBV6-5 to TRBJ2-5; TRBD1 matches 12 bases. Germline trimming cut 6 bases from V and 5 bases from J; bases unmatched to any gene: 7. CDR1 is MNHEY, CDR2 SVGAGI, per germline. This CDR3 spans 15 amino acids. CDR3 protein: CASSLGTGGPETQYF. CDR3 coding DNA: TGTGCCAGCAGCCTCGGGACAGGGGGCCCGGAGACCCAGTACTTC.

The chain has TRBV19 and TRBJ2-3; D perhaps matches TRBD2 (5 bases). The ends were cut back, 6 bases at V and 0 bases at J, with 10 bases in the middle. Per germline, CDR1 LNHDA and CDR2 SQIVND (reference sequence). The CDR3 runs to 14 residues. DNA for the CDR3: TGTGCCAGTAGGGCGGAGGCTAGCACAGATACGCAGTATTTT. This translates into CASRAEASTDTQYF.

The chain recombines TRBV4-3 with TRBJ1-1; unclear D gene. V dropped 0 bases and J dropped 5 bases, with 7 bases sitting between them. The CDR3 runs to 13 residues. CDR1 LGHNA and CDR2 YSLEER come from the germline V gene. The CDR3 nucleotides are TGCGCCAGCAGCCAAGATATAGAGACTGAAGCTTTCTTT. Its translation: CASSQDIETEAFF.

The chain recombines TRBV5-1 with TRBJ2-7, with D perhaps TRBD1 (6 bases). Germline-derived CDR1 and CDR2 are SGHRS and YFSETQ. V was shortened by 0 bases and J by 6 bases, with 10 bases between the two germline ends. The CDR3 length is 13 residues. CDR3 in DNA: TGCGCCAGCAGCTTGGAACAGGGTGGCGAGCAGTACTTC. Its protein is CASSLEQGGEQYF.

This clone was seen a single time. The chain links TRBV19 to TRBJ2-1; 12 nucleotides match TRBD2. Germline V lookup: CDR1 LNHDA, CDR2 SQIVND (reference sequence). V lost 7 bases and J lost 6; bases outside the gene matches: 13. The CDR3 loop spans 17 amino acids. CDR3 in DNA: TGTGCCAGTACCCACCTCGGACTAGCGGGGAGCCTCAATGAGCAGTTCTTC. Protein product: CASTHLGLAGSLNEQFF. Filled out from reference TRBV19 and TRBJ2-1, the complete variable domain reads DGGITQSPKYLFRKEGQNVTLSCEQNLNHDAMYWYRQDPGQGLRLIYYSQIVNDFQKGDIAEGYSVSREKKESFPLTVTSAQKNPTAFYLCASTHLGLAGSLNEQFFGPGTRLTVL.

The V and J genes are TRBV3-1 (or the pseudogene TRBV3-2) and TRBJ2-7; 8 nucleotides agree with TRBD1. The CDR3 sequence is 15 residues long. V was clipped by 0 bases and J by 3 bases; unmatched bases: 4. Looked up from germline, CDR1 is LGHDT and CDR2 is YNNKEL (reference sequence). As DNA, the CDR3 is TGTGCCAGCAGCCAAGATGGGACAGGCGACTACGAGCAGTACTTC. Its translation: CASSQDGTGDYEQYF.

This sequence joins TRBV7-2 and TRBJ2-7, with D possibly TRBD1 on 5 matching bases. The germline V gene has CDR1 SGHTA and CDR2 FQGNSA. The CDR3 has 18 residues. V was trimmed by 1 base and J by 0 bases, leaving 19 bases between them. The DNA of the CDR3 is TGTGCCAGCAGCTTAGTTCCGTTTAGCAGGGTGGGCTCCTACGAGCAGTACTTC. Its translation is CASSLVPFSRVGSYEQYF.

The J gene is TRBJ1-6, the V gene TRBV13, with D possibly matching TRBD1 (5 bases). V was pared by 0 bases and J by 7 bases, with 13 bases between. The CDR3 totals 16 residues. The germline gives CDR1 PRHDT, CDR2 FYEKMQ (reference sequence). CDR3 coding DNA: TGTGCCAGCAGCTTAGGGGGCAGGGCTGGCAATTCACCCCTCCACTTT. Translated: CASSLGGRAGNSPLHF.

This clone was detected a few times. The rearrangement links TRBV9 to TRBJ1-2; possibly TRBD1 for D (5 bases). Trimming stripped 7 bases from V and 5 bases from J, with 9 bases between. Germline CDR1 reads SGDLS; CDR2 reads YYNGEE. There are 11 residues in the CDR3. CDR3 loop: CASVGGYGYTF. The CDR3 bases are TGTGCCAGCGTCGGGGGATATGGCTACACCTTC.

The chain couples TRBV4-2 to TRBJ2-5, with 11 bases aligning to TRBD2. J was trimmed by 7 bases and V by 2 bases; bases with no gene match: 12. The CDR3 extends over 17 amino acids. Germline V gene sequence: CDR1 LGHNA, CDR2 YNFKEQ. CDR3 in amino acids: CASSQTSSGGPAGTQYF. CDR3 nucleotides: TGTGCCAGCAGCCAAACCTCTAGCGGGGGGCCCGCAGGGACCCAGTACTTC.

The V call is TRBV11-2, the J call TRBJ1-2; tentatively, D is TRBD1 (5 bases). The CDR3 is 17 amino acids. V was shortened by 3 bases and J by 0 bases, with 17 bases between the two germline ends. CDR1 is SGHAT and CDR2 is FQNNGV in the germline V gene. As DNA, the CDR3 is TGTGCCAGCAGCTTGGGGGGAGGCCTCTCTTCTAACTATGGCTACACCTTC. It encodes CASSLGGGLSSNYGYTF.

The chain uses TRBV5-4 and TRBJ2-5; 8 positions match TRBD2. V shed 9 bases and J 1 base; nucleotides not matched to a gene: 14. Germline V gives CDR1 SGHNT, CDR2 YYREEE (reference sequence). The CDR3 sequence is 16 residues long. CDR3 residues: CAIRPGGGRTQETQYF. The CDR3 nucleotides are TGTGCCATTCGCCCGGGCGGGGGGCGGACCCAAGAGACCCAGTACTTC.

The chain carries TRBV18 and TRBJ1-4; 7 bases line up with TRBD1. This CDR3 spans 14 amino acids. Looked up from germline, CDR1 is KGHSH and CDR2 is LQKENI. The junction had 3 bases not matched to a gene; V was cut back by 4 bases and J by 4 bases. The CDR3 coding sequence is TGTGCCAGCTCACGGACAGGAGTTAATGAAAAACTGTTTTTT. Amino acids: CASSRTGVNEKLFF.

The chain combines TRBV2 with TRBJ1-2; 8 nucleotides match TRBD1. Germline V gives CDR1 SNHLY, CDR2 FYNNEI. Losses at the gene ends were 1 base for V and 8 bases for J; bases not matched to a gene: 9. CDR3 size: 15 residues. The CDR3 loop reads CASSEEGAAGGGYTF. Here the CDR3 DNA reads TGTGCCAGCAGTGAAGAGGGGGCGGCAGGGGGCGGCTACACCTTC.

This chain joins TRBV6-6 and TRBJ2-1, with D uncertain. Trimming left V 5 bases short and J 7 bases short, with 15 bases between. CDR1 and CDR2 from the germline V gene are MNHNY and SVGAGI (reference sequence). The CDR3 is 14 amino acids. CDR3 sequence reads: CASSVATRNNEQFF. The CDR3 coding sequence is TGTGCCAGCAGTGTCGCCACGAGGAATAATGAGCAGTTCTTC.

This clone was seen more than once but under ten times. This sequence joins TRBV29-1 and TRBJ2-3; TRBD2 matches at 9 bases. The V gene end was trimmed by 4 bases and the J gene end by 4 bases; junction bases not matched to a gene: 3. CDR1 and CDR2 from the germline V gene are SQVTM and ANQGSEA. This CDR3 has 13 residues. This CDR3 reads CSVGGRAPDTQYF. CDR3 nucleotides: TGCAGCGTTGGCGGGAGGGCCCCAGATACGCAGTATTTT.

This clone turned up a few times. The J gene is TRBJ2-2, the V gene TRBV5-1; 8 bases are shared with TRBD1. The CDR3 spans 15 residues. From germline, CDR1 is SGHRS and CDR2 YFSETQ. The V and J ends lost 4 bases and 5 bases, in that order; junction bases with no gene match: 7. Here the CDR3 reads CASSKAGGWTGELFF. CDR3 nucleotide sequence: TGCGCCAGCAGCAAAGCAGGGGGCTGGACCGGGGAGCTGTTTTTT. Together with reference TRBV5-1 and TRBJ2-2, the CDR3 gives the full variable domain: KAGVTQTPRYLIKTRGQQVTLSCSPISGHRSVSWYQQTPGQGLQFLFEYFSETQRNKGNFPGRFSGRQFSNSRSEMNVSTLELGDSALYLCASSKAGGWTGELFFGEGSRLTVL.